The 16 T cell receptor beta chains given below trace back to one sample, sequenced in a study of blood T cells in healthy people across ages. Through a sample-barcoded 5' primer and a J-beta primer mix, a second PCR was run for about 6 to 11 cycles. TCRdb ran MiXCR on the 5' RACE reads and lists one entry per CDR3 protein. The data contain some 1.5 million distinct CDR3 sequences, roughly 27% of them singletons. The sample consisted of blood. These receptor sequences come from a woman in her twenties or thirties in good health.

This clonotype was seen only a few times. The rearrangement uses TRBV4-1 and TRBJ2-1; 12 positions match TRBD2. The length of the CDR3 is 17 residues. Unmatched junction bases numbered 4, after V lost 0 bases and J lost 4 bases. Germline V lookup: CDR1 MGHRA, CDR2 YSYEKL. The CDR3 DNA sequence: TGCGCCAGCAGCCAAGAACGGACTAGCGGGGTGTACAATGAGCAGTTCTTC. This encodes CASSQERTSGVYNEQFF.

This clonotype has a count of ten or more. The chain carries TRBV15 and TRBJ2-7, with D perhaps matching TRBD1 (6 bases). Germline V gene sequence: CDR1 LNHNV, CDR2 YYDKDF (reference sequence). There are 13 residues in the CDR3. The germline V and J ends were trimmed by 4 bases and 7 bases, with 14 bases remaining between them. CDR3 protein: CATSNRDGREQYF. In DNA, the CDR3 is TGTGCCACCAGCAACAGGGACGGCCGGGAGCAGTACTTC.

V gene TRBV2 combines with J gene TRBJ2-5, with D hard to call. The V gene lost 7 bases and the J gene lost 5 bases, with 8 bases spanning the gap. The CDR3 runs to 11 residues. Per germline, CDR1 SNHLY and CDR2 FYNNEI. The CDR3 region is CASIVLETQYF. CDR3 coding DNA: TGTGCCAGCATCGTCCTGGAGACCCAGTACTTC.

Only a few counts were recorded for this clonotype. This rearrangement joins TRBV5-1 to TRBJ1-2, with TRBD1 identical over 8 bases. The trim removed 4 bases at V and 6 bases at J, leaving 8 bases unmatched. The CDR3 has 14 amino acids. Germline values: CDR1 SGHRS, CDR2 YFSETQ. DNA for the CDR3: TGCGCCAGCAGCGAGACGACAGGGGTCAATGGCTACACCTTC. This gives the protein CASSETTGVNGYTF. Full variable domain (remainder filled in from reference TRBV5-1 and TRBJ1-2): KAGVTQTPRYLIKTRGQQVTLSCSPISGHRSVSWYQQTPGQGLQFLFEYFSETQRNKGNFPGRFSGRQFSNSRSEMNVSTLELGDSALYLCASSETTGVNGYTFGSGTRLTVV.

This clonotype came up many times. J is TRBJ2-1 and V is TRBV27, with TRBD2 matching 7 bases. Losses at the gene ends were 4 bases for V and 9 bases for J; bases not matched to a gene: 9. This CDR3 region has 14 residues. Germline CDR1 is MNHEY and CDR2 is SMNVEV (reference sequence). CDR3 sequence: CASSSPGGRTEQFF. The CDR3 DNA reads TGTGCCAGCAGTTCCCCGGGGGGTCGGACTGAGCAGTTCTTC.

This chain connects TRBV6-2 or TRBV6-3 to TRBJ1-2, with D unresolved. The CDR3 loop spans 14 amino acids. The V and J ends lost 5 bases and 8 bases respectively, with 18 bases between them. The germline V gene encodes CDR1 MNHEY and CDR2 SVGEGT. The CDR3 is CASSLIGWKEGYTF. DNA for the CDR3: TGTGCCAGCAGTCTTATCGGATGGAAAGAGGGCTACACCTTC.

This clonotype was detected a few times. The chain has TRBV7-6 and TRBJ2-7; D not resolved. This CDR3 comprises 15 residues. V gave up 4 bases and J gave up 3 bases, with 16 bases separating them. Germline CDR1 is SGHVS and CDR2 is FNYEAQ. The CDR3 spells CASSSSVGLSYEQYF. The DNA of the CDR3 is TGTGCCAGCAGCTCTAGTGTCGGATTGAGCTACGAGCAGTACTTC.

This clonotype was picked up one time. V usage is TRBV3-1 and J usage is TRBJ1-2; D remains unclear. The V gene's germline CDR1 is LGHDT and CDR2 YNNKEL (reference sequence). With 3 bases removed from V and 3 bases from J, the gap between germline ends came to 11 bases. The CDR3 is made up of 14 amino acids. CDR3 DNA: TGTGCCAGCAGCCACGCAGCCATTGACTATGGCTACACCTTC. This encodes CASSHAAIDYGYTF.

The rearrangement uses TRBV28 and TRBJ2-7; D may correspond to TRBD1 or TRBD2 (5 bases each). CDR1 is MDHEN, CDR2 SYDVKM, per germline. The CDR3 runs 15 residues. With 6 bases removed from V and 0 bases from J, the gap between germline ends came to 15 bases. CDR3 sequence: CASSQTWDVSYEQYF. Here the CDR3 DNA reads TGTGCCAGCAGCCAGACCTGGGACGTCTCCTACGAGCAGTACTTC.

The CDR3 spells CASSPAWTVSGANVLTF. The CDR3 coding sequence is TGTGCCAGCAGTCCTGCCTGGACAGTCTCTGGGGCCAACGTCCTGACTTTC. The chain employs TRBV6-1 and TRBJ2-6; a possible D gene is TRBD1 (6 bases). Looked up from germline, CDR1 is MNHNS and CDR2 is SASEGT. V lost 5 bases and J 0 bases, leaving 14 bases between the germline ends. This CDR3 is built from 17 residues.

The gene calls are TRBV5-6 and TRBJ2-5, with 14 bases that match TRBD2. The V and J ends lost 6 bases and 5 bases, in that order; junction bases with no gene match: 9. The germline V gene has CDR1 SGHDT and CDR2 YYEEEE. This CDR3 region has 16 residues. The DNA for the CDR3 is TGTGCCAGCACCATACCGGGACTAGCGGGAGCGGAGACCCAGTACTTC. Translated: CASTIPGLAGAETQYF.

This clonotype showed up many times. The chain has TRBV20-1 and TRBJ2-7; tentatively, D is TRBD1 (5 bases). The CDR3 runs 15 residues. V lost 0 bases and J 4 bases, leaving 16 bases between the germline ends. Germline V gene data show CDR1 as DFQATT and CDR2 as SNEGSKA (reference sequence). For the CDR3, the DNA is TGCAGTGCTAGAGATTCTACAGGAGTGAGATACGAGCAGTACTTC. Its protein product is CSARDSTGVRYEQYF.

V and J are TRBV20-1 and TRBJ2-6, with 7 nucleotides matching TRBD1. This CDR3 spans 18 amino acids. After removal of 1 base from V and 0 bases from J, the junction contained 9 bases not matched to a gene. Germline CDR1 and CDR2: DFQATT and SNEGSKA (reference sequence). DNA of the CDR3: TGCAGTGCTAGAGCCGGGACAGAAGTAATCTCTGGGGCCAACGTCCTGACTTTC. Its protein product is CSARAGTEVISGANVLTF.

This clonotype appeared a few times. Written as DNA, the CDR3 is TGCAGTGCCGGGACAGGGGTCAATCAGCCCCAGCATTTT. Residues: CSAGTGVNQPQHF. The J gene is TRBJ1-5, the V gene TRBV20-1; 10 nucleotides align to TRBD1. V was clipped by 6 bases and J by 3 bases; unmatched bases: 2. The CDR3 has 13 amino acids. Germline V gene data show CDR1 as DFQATT and CDR2 as SNEGSKA (reference sequence).

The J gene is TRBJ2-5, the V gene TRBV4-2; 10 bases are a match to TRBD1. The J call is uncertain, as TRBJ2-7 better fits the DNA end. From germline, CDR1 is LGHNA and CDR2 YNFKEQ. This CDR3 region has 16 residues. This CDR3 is CASSRTSGQGKYEQYF. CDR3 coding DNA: TGTGCCAGCAGCCGCACCTCGGGACAGGGGAAGTACGAGCAGTACTTC.

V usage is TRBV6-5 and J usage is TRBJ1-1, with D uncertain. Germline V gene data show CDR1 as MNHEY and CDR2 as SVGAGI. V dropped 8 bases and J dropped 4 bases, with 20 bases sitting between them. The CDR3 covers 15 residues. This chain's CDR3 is CASHPPRFHSTEAFF. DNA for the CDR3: TGTGCCAGCCACCCCCCGAGGTTTCACAGCACTGAAGCTTTCTTT.